Below are 6 T cell receptor beta chains sequenced from a single sample in a study of CD8 T cells in ankylosing spondylitis (TCRdb year 2017). Libraries came from 5' RACE. Sequencing relied on an Illumina HiSeq 2500. Using fastp trimming at Q25 and MiXCR clonotype assembly, TCRdb reanalyzed the public sequencing data and kept in-frame beta chains. Rows are unified per CDR3 protein, each entry keeping the most common DNA and genes. The sample profile shows 300,000 to 400,000 distinct CDR3 sequences; more than 9% of them were found once. Of the sample, around 8.4% falls within the top ten clones. The sample taken for sequencing was blood, either unsorted or a sorted T cell fraction (not recorded which). These receptor sequences come from a female donor with ankylosing spondylitis or in good health (not recorded which).

V and J are TRBV9 and TRBJ1-2; tentatively, D is TRBD1 (5 bases). This CDR3 contains 15 residues. CDR1 is SGDLS, CDR2 YYNGEE, per germline. Between the trimmed V and J ends, which lost 0 bases and 3 bases, there was a span of 12 bases. In DNA form, the CDR3 reads TGTGCCAGCAGCGTAGGTGTTAAAGGGGACTATGGCTACACCTTC. Translation gives CASSVGVKGDYGYTF.

This clonotype occurred many times. The CDR3 DNA reads as TGTGCCAGCAGTTTAGGGGCAGGGAGTGATGAAAAACTGTTTTTT. It encodes CASSLGAGSDEKLFF. The genes are TRBV12-3 or TRBV12-4 and TRBJ1-4; D may be TRBD1 (5 bases). There are 15 residues in the CDR3. Trimming left V 1 base short and J 6 bases short, with 12 bases between.

This clonotype was seen ten or more times. The chain joins TRBV7-9 to TRBJ2-5; D gene ambiguous. V lost 1 base, J lost 3 bases, and 12 bases lay in between. This CDR3 spans 15 amino acids. The V gene's germline CDR1 is SEHNR and CDR2 FQNEAQ (reference sequence). The CDR3 sequence is CASSLDIGTEETQYF. The CDR3 DNA sequence: TGTGCCAGCAGCTTAGATATTGGAACGGAAGAGACCCAGTACTTC.

This clonotype has a handful of counts. This sequence joins TRBV11-2 and TRBJ2-7; unclear D gene. Germline V CDR1 and CDR2: SGHAT, FQNNGV. This CDR3 comprises 12 residues. Trimming shortened V by 9 bases and J by 4 bases, and 13 bases separated the two germline ends. The CDR3: CASTLRPYEQYF. DNA of the CDR3: TGTGCCAGTACCCTCAGGCCTTACGAGCAGTACTTC.

This clonotype has at least ten counts. The chain has TRBV6-2 or TRBV6-3 and TRBJ2-2; D perhaps matches TRBD2 (5 bases). The CDR3 contains 14 residues. The V end lost 7 bases, the J end lost 3 bases, and 12 bases lay between the germline ends. Germline-derived CDR1 and CDR2 are MNHEY and SVGEGT. CDR3 sequence reads: CASIGGGDTGELFF. CDR3 bases: TGTGCCAGCATTGGCGGAGGAGACACCGGGGAGCTGTTTTTT.

This clonotype appeared a few times. This chain connects TRBV6-5 to TRBJ1-5; 7 positions agree with TRBD1. With V trimmed by 3 bases and J by 6 bases, 8 bases remained unmatched. The germline gives CDR1 MNHEY, CDR2 SVGAGI. The CDR3 has 15 residues. Written as DNA, the CDR3 is TGTGCCAGCAGTTATCCGACAGGGCAAATTCAGCCCCAGCATTTT. Protein sequence: CASSYPTGQIQPQHF.